The clone carrying this T cell receptor beta chain was recorded many times. The data derive from a study of early T cells in non-severe SARS-CoV-2 infection. The germline CDR1 and CDR2 sequences are MRHNA and SNTAGT. The junction had 4 bases not matched to a gene; V was cut back by 3 bases and J by 2 bases. The CDR3 spans 15 residues. TCRdb independently ran MiXCR on the 5' RACE reads; one entry per CDR3 protein. The sample has 77,000 or so distinct CDR3 sequences, around 15% seen once. This chain joins TRBV6-4 and TRBJ2-3; 8 nucleotides agree with TRBD2. This TCR derives from an adult who was a healthcare worker with PCR-confirmed SARS-CoV-2 infection or an uninfected control (not recorded which). The input for sequencing was whole blood, taken at baseline. CDR3 sequence reads: CASSEVAGTTDTQYF. The CDR3 nucleotides read TGTGCCAGCAGTGAAGTAGCGGGGACCACAGATACGCAGTATTTT.